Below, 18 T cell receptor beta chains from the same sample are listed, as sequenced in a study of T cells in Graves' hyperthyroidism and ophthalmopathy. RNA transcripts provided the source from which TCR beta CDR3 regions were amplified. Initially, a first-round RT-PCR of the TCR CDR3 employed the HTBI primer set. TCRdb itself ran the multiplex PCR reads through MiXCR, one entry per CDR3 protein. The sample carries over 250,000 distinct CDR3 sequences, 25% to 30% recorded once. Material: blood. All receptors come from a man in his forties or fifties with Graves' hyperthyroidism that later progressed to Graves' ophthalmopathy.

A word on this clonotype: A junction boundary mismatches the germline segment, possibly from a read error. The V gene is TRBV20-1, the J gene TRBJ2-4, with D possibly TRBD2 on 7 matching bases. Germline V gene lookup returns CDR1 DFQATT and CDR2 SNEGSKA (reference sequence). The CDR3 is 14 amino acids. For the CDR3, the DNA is TGCAGTGCCCCAAGGGGGGGAGCCCAAAACATTCAGTACTTC. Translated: CSAPRGGAQNIQYF.

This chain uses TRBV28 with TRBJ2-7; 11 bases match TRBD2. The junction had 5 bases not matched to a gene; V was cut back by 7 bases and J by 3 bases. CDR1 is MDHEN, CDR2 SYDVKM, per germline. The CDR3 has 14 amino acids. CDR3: CASTSLAGVYEQYF. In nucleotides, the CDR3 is TGTGCCAGCACCTCACTAGCGGGAGTCTACGAGCAGTACTTC.

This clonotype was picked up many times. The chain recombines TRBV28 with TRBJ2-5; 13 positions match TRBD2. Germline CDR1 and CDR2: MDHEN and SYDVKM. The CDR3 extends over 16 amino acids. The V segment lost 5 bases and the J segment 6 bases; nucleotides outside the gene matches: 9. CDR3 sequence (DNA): TGTGCCAGCAGTCCCCTCGGGACTAGCGGGGTAAAGACCCAGTACTTC. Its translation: CASSPLGTSGVKTQYF.

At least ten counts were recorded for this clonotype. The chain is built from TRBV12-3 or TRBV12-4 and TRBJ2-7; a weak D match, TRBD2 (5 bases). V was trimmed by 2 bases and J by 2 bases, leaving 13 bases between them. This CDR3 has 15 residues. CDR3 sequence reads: CASSLSERAPYEQYF. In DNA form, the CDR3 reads TGTGCCAGCAGTTTATCGGAGAGGGCCCCCTACGAGCAGTACTTC.

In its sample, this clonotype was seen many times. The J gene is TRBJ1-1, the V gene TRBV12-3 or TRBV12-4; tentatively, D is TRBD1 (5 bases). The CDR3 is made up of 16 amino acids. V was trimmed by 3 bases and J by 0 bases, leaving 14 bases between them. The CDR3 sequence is CASSFREGPLNTEAFF. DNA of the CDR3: TGTGCCAGCAGTTTCAGGGAAGGGCCCCTGAACACTGAAGCTTTCTTT.

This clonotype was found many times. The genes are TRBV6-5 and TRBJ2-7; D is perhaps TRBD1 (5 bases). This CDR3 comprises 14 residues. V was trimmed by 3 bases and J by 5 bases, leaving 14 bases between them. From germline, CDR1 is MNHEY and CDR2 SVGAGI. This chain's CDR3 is CASSYGQVVNEQYF. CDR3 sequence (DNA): TGTGCCAGCAGTTATGGACAAGTGGTCAACGAGCAGTACTTC.

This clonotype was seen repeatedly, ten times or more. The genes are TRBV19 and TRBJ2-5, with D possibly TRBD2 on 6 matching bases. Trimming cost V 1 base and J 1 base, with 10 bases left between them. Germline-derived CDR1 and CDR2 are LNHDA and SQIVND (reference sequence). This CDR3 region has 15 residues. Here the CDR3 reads CASSIGGTGQETQYF. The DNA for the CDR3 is TGTGCCAGTAGTATAGGAGGGACTGGCCAAGAGACCCAGTACTTC.

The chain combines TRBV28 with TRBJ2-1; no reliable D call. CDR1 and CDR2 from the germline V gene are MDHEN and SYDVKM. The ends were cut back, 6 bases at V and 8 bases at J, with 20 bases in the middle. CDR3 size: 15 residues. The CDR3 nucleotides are TGTGCCAGCAGCCCTTGGACCCCAGGAAGGGATGAGCAGTTCTTC. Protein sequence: CASSPWTPGRDEQFF.

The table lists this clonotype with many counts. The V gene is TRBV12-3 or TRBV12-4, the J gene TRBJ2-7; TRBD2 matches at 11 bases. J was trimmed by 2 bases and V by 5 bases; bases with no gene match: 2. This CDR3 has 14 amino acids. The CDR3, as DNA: TGTGCCAGCAGTCGACTAGCGGGAACCTACGAGCAGTACTTC. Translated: CASSRLAGTYEQYF.

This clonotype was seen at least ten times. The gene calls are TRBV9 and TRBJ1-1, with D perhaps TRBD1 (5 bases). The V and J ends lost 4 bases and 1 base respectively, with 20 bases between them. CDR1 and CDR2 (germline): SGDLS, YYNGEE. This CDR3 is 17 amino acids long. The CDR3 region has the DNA TGTGCCAGCAGCCCAGCGGGGCGAAGGACGAAGAACACTGAAGCTTTCTTT. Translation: CASSPAGRRTKNTEAFF.

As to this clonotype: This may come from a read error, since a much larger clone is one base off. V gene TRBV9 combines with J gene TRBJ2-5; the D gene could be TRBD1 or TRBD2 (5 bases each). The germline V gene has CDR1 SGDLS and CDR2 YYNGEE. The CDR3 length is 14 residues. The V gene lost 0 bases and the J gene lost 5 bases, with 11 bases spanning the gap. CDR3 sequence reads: CASSVVPREETQYF. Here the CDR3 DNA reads TGTGCCAGCAGCGTAGTTCCCAGGGAGGAGACCCAGTACTTC.

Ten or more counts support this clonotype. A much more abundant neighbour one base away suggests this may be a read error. The CDR3, as DNA: TGTGCCAGCAGTACCAGGAACCTAGGGTACGAGCAGCACTTC. It is translated as CASSTRNLGYEQHF. V gene TRBV12-3 or TRBV12-4 combines with J gene TRBJ2-7; D is unclear. The CDR3 runs to 14 residues.

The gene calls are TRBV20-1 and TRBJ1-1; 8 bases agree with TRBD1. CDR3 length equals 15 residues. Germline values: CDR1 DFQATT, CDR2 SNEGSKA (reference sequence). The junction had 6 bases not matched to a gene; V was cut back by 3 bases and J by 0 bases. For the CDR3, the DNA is TGCAGTGCTAGGGACAGGGCCTATATGAACACTGAAGCTTTCTTT. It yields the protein CSARDRAYMNTEAFF.

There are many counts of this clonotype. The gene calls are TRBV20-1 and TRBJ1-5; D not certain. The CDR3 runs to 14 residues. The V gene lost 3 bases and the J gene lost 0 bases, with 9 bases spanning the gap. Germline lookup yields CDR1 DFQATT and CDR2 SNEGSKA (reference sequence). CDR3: CSASMTDSNQPQHF. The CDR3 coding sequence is TGCAGTGCTAGCATGACGGATAGCAATCAGCCCCAGCATTTT.

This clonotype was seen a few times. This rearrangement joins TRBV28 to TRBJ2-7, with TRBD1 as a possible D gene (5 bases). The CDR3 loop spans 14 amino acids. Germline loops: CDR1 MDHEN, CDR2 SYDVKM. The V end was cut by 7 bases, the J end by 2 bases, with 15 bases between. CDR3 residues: CASTSQGTPYEQYF. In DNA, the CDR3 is TGTGCCAGCACAAGTCAGGGAACTCCCTACGAGCAGTACTTC.

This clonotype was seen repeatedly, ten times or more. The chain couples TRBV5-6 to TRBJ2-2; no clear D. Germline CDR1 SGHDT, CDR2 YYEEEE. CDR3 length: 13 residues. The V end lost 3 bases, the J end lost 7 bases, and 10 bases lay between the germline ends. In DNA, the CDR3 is TGTGCCAGCAGCTGGTGGGGTATCGGGGAGCTGTTTTTT. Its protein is CASSWWGIGELFF.

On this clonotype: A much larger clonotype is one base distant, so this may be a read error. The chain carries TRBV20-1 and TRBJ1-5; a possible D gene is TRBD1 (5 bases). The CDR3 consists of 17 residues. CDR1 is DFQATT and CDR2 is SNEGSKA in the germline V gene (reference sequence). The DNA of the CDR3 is TGCAGTGCTAGACGCAGAAACCAAAATACAGGCAATCAGCCCCAGCAATTT. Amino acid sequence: CSARRRNQNTGNQPQQF.

CDR3 DNA sequence: TGTGCCAGCAGTTTAAGCGGTCGTGGTTTTAGCAATCAGCCCCAGCATTTT. Its translation is CASSLSGRGFSNQPQHF. The chain uses TRBV28 and TRBJ1-5; D is unresolved. Trimming shortened V by 2 bases and J by 0 bases, and 14 bases separated the two germline ends. Looked up from germline, CDR1 is MDHEN and CDR2 is SYDVKM. The CDR3 consists of 17 residues.